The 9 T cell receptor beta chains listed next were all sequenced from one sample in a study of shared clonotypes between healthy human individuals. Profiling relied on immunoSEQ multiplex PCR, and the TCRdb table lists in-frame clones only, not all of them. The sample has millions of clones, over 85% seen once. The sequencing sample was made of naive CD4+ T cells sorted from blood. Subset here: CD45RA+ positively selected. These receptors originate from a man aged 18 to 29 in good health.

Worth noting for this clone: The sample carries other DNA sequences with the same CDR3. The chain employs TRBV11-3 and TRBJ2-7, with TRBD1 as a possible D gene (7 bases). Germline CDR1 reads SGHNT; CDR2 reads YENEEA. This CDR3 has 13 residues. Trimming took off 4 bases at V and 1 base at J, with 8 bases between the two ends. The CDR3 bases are TGTGCCAGCAGCTCAGGGGGGTCCTACGAGCAGTACTTC. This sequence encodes CASSSGGSYEQYF.

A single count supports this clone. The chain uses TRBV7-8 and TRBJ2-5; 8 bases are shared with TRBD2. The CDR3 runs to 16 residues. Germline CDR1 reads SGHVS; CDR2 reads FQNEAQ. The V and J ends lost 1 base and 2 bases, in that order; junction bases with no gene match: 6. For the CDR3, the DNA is TGTGCCAGCAGCTTAGGTGACACTAGCGGACAAGAGACCCAGTACTTC. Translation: CASSLGDTSGQETQYF. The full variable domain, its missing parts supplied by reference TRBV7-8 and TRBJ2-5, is GAGVSQSPRYKVAKRGQDVALRCDPISGHVSLFWYQQALGQGPEFLTYFQNEAQLDKSGLPSDRFFAERPEGSVSTLKIQRTQQEDSAVYLCASSLGDTSGQETQYFGPGTRLLVL.

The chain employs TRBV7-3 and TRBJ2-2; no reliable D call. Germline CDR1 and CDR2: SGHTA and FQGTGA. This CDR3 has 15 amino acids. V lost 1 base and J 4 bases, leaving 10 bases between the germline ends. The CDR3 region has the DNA TGTGCCAGCAGCTTAATGCCTGGTTCCACCGGGGAGCTGTTTTTT. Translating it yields CASSLMPGSTGELFF.

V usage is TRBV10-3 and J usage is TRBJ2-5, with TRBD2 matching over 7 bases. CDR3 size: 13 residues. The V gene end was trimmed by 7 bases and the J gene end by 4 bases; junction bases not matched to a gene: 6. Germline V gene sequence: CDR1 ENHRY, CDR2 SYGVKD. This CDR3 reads CAINDGTIETQYF. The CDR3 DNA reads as TGTGCCATCAATGACGGGACTATAGAGACCCAGTACTTC.

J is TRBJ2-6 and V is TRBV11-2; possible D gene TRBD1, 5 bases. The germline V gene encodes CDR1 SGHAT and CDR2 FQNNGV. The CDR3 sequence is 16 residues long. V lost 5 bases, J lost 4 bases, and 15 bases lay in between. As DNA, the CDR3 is TGTGCCAGCAGCCCGAACAGGCTCTCAGGGGCCAACGTCCTGACTTTC. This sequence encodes CASSPNRLSGANVLTF.

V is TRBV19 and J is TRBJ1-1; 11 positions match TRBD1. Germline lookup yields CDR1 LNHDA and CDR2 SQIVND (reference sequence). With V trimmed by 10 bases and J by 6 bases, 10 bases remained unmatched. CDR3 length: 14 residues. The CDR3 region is CATIGQGAFPEAFF. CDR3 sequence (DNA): TGTGCCACCATAGGACAGGGGGCTTTCCCTGAAGCTTTCTTT. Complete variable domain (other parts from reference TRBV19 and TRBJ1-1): DGGITQSPKYLFRKEGQNVTLSCEQNLNHDAMYWYRQDPGQGLRLIYYSQIVNDFQKGDIAEGYSVSREKKESFPLTVTSAQKNPTAFYLCATIGQGAFPEAFFGQGTRLTVV.

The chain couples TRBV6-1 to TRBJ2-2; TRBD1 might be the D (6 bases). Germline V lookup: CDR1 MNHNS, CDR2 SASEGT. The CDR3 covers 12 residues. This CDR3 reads CGSGTYYGELFF. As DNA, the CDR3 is TGTGGGTCTGGGACATATTACGGGGAGCTGTTTTTT.

In nucleotides, the CDR3 is TGTGCCAGCAGTTCCTCGACAGGGACTAGGTCACCCCTCCACTTT. Amino acid sequence: CASSSSTGTRSPLHF. The J gene is TRBJ1-6, the V gene TRBV6-5; 7 nucleotides align to TRBD1. V was clipped by 4 bases and J by 10 bases; unmatched bases: 10. Germline CDR1 and CDR2: MNHEY and SVGAGI. The CDR3 contains 15 residues.

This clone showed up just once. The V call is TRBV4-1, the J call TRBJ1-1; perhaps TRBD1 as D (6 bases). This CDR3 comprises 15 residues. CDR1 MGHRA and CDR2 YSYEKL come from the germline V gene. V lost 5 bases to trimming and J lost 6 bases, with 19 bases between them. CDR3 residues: CASSKGGVLSAEAFF. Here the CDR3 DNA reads TGCGCCAGCAGCAAAGGGGGAGTTCTTAGTGCTGAAGCTTTCTTT.